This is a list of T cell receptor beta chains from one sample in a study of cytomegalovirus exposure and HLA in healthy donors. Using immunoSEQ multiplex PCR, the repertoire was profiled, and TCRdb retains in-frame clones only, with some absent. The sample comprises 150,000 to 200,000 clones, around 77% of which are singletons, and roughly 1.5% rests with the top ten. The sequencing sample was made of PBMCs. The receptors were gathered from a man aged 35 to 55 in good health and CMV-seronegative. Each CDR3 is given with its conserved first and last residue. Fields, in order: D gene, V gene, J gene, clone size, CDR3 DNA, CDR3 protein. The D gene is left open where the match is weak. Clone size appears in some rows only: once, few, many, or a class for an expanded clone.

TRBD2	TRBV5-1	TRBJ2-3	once	TGCGCCAGCAGATCCAGCCGACTAGCGGGTTATAACCCTAGCACAGATACGCAGTATTTT	CASRSSRLAGYNPSTDTQYF
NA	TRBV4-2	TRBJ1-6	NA	TGTGCCAGCAGCCAAGATCCCAGGGGCCATTCACCCCTCCACTTT	CASSQDPRGHSPLHF
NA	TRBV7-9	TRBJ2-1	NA	TGTGCCAGCAGCCGAGGGGGTGAGCAGTTCTTC	CASSRGGEQFF
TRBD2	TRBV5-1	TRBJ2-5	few	TGCGCCAGCAGCTTGAACGGCGGGAGGGATCGGGAGACCCAGTACTTC	CASSLNGGRDRETQYF
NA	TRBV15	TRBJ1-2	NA	TGTGCCACCAGCAGAGGAAGGAGCGACTATGGCTACACCTTC	CATSRGRSDYGYTF
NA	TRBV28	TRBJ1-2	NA	TGTGCCAGCAGTTCCCGTCTGGAGGGCCGAGGTTGCTACACCTTC	CASSSRLEGRGCYTF
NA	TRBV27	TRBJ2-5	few	TGTGCCAGCAGTTTAACGGGATTTGAAGGGACCCAGTACTTC	CASSLTGFEGTQYF
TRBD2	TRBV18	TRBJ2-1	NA	TGTGCCAGCTCACCTAGGACTAGCGGGGACGAGCAGTTCTTC	CASSPRTSGDEQFF
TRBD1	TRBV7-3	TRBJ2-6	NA	TGTGCCAGCAGCTTCGGGACAGGGGGTGGGGCCAACGGCCTGACTTTC	CASSFGTGGGANGLTF
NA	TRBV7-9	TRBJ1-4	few	TGTGCCAGCAGCTTACAAAATAATGAAAAACTGTTTTTT	CASSLQNNEKLFF
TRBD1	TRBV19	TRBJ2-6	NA	TGTGCCAGTAGTCCTTGGACAGGGGGTGCTGGGGCCAACGTCCTGACTTTC	CASSPWTGGAGANVLTF
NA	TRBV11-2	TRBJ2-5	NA	TGTGCCAGCAGCTTAGGATCCCTACAAGAGACCCAGTACTTC	CASSLGSLQETQYF
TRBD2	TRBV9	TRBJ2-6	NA	TGTGCCAGCAGCATCCTAGGACTAGCGGGAACCGGGGCCAACGTCCTGACTTTC	CASSILGLAGTGANVLTF
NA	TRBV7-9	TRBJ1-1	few	TGTTCCAGCCAAACACAGCCTAATGAAGCTTTCTTT	CSSQTQPNEAFF
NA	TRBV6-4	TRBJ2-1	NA	TGTGCCAGCAGTCCGGGGGTCTCCTACAATGAGCAGTTCTTC	CASSPGVSYNEQFF
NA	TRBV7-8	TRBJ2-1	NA	TGTGCCAGCAGCTTAGGGAGCCGGGATGAGCAGTTCTTC	CASSLGSRDEQFF